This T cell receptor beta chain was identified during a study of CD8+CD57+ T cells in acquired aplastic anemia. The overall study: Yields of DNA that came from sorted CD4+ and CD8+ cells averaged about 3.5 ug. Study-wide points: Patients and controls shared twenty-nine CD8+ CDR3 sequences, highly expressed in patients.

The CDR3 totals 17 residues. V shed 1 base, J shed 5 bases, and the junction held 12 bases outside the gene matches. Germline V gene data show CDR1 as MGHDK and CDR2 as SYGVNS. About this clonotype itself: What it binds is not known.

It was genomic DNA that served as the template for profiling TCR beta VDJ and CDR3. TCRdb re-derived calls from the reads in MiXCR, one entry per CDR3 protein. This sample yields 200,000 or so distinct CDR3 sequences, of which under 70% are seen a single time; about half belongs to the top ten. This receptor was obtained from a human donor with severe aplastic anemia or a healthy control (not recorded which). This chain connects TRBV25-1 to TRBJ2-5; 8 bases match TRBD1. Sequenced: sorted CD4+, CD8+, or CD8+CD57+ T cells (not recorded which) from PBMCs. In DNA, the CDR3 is TGTGCCAGCAGTGAATTCCCCCAGGGGGCGGGCGGGGAGACCCAGTACTTC. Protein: CASSEFPQGAGGETQYF.